These 24 T cell receptor beta chains came from one sample sequenced in a study of shared clonotypes between healthy human individuals (dated by TCRdb to 2018 to 2020). Libraries were prepared through the immunoSEQ multiplex PCR assay. TCRdb stores this immuneACCESS table with in-frame sequences only. Part of the clones is absent; in the studies checked, under half of the shortfall reflects unresolved V genes, and no reason is known for the rest. The sample contains 1,500,000 or so clones, roughly 97% of them found a single time. 1.2% of the sample is in the top ten clones. Material for sequencing was naive CD4+ T cells sorted from blood. The sample's cell subset or site, from its label and the paper: CD45RA+ positively selected. The receptors stem from a man aged 25 to 45 in good health.

This chain uses TRBV2 with TRBJ1-1; D unclear. V was trimmed by 1 base and J by 4 bases, leaving 7 bases between them. The CDR3 consists of 13 residues. Germline lookup yields CDR1 SNHLY and CDR2 FYNNEI. The CDR3 reads CASSEVRSTEAFF. DNA of the CDR3: TGTGCCAGCAGTGAAGTCCGGTCCACTGAAGCTTTCTTT.

Here the CDR3 reads CASSLRAGRGPETQYF. The CDR3 nucleotides are TGTGCCAGCAGTTTAAGGGCCGGCAGGGGGCCAGAGACCCAGTACTTC. The J gene is TRBJ2-5, the V gene TRBV28; 8 bases are shared with TRBD1. The CDR3 loop spans 16 amino acids. The J segment lost 4 bases and the V segment lost 2 bases, leaving 9 bases of the junction unmatched. Germline V CDR1 and CDR2: MDHEN, SYDVKM.

The rearrangement joins TRBV9 to TRBJ1-4; D is unclear. The CDR3 length is 14 residues. The V and J ends lost 2 bases and 11 bases respectively, with 16 bases between them. Germline loops: CDR1 SGDLS, CDR2 YYNGEE. The CDR3 DNA is TGTGCCAGCAGCGTGAGACATCCCGGTGAGAAACTGTTTTTT. It yields the protein CASSVRHPGEKLFF.

This chain joins TRBV18 and TRBJ2-3; the D gene is possibly TRBD2 (5 bases). The V end was cut by 4 bases, the J end by 6 bases, with 14 bases between. This CDR3 spans 14 amino acids. The germline gives CDR1 KGHSH, CDR2 LQKENI. DNA for the CDR3: TGTGCCAGCTCACAGGAGGTCGTCCCGGATACGCAGTATTTT. This translates into CASSQEVVPDTQYF.

The chain joins TRBV21-1 to TRBJ2-2; TRBD2, the table's D call, was not compared with the DNA. TRBV21-1 is recorded as a pseudogene. CDR3 size: 10 residues. In DNA, the CDR3 is TGTGCCCGTCCGGGCGGGGAGCTGTTTTTT. Translated: CARPGGELFF.

The V and J genes are TRBV5-1 and TRBJ2-7, with a possible D match to TRBD2 (6 bases). Germline V CDR1 and CDR2: SGHRS, YFSETQ. This CDR3 comprises 15 residues. Trimming shortened V by 4 bases and J by 5 bases, and 19 bases separated the two germline ends. The CDR3 region has the DNA TGCGCCAGCAGCGCCATAGGAGGGTTCGGGGACGAGCAGTACTTC. This codes for CASSAIGGFGDEQYF.

V is TRBV5-1 and J is TRBJ2-7; D gene ambiguous. Looked up from germline, CDR1 is SGHRS and CDR2 is YFSETQ. The CDR3 has 13 residues. Deletions cut 6 bases from V and 1 base from J, with 11 bases between. CDR3: CASTFLGSYEQYF. CDR3 bases: TGCGCCAGCACCTTCCTCGGGTCCTACGAGCAGTACTTC.

V gene TRBV5-6 combines with J gene TRBJ2-3; D call uncertain. With 3 bases removed from V and 1 base from J, the gap between germline ends came to 15 bases. Germline CDR1 is SGHDT and CDR2 is YYEEEE. CDR3 length: 16 amino acids. CDR3 bases: TGTGCCAGCAGCTGGGCTCTAGATGCCCGCACAGATACGCAGTATTTT. Translation gives CASSWALDARTDTQYF.

The V and J genes are TRBV14 and TRBJ2-4; D is perhaps TRBD1 (5 bases). V was shortened by 3 bases and J by 5 bases, with 14 bases between the two germline ends. Germline V gene sequence: CDR1 SGHDN, CDR2 FVKESK. The CDR3 is 15 residues long. The CDR3 loop is CASSHGQPWENIQYF. The CDR3 nucleotides read TGTGCCAGCAGCCACGGACAACCTTGGGAAAACATTCAGTACTTC.

In regard to this clone: This same CDR3 is encoded by further DNA sequences in the sample. The V call is TRBV2, the J call TRBJ2-5; D tentatively fits TRBD1 or TRBD2 (6 bases each). The CDR3 totals 13 residues. Germline V gene lookup returns CDR1 SNHLY and CDR2 FYNNEI. Trimming took 3 bases from V and 3 from J, leaving 8 bases between them. The CDR3 DNA reads as TGTGCCAGCAGTGATAGGGGGGAAGAGACCCAGTACTTC. It yields the protein CASSDRGEETQYF.

The chain joins TRBV19 to TRBJ2-7; 8 positions match TRBD1. The germline V gene encodes CDR1 LNHDA and CDR2 SQIVND (reference sequence). Unmatched junction bases numbered 8, after V lost 5 bases and J lost 2 bases. This CDR3 contains 15 residues. The CDR3 here is CASSVRTGLPYEQYF. In nucleotides, the CDR3 is TGTGCCAGTAGTGTTAGGACAGGGCTGCCCTACGAGCAGTACTTC.

This rearrangement joins TRBV5-4 to TRBJ1-2; D is possibly TRBD1 (5 bases). The CDR3 is 13 residues long. Trimming shortened V by 1 base and J by 7 bases, and 11 bases separated the two germline ends. The V gene's germline CDR1 is SGHNT and CDR2 YYREEE (reference sequence). DNA for the CDR3: TGTGCCAGCAGCTTGAGGGGTGGCATTGGCTACACCTTC. This codes for CASSLRGGIGYTF.

The rearrangement links TRBV5-5 to TRBJ1-1; 9 bases are shared with TRBD1. Trimming removed 0 bases from V and 10 bases from J; junction bases left unmatched: 1. The CDR3 totals 12 residues. Germline CDR1 and CDR2: SGHKS and YYEKEE (reference sequence). The CDR3 region is CASSLDRGPAFF. Here the CDR3 DNA reads TGTGCCAGCAGCTTGGACAGGGGGCCAGCTTTCTTT.

The gene calls are TRBV7-9 and TRBJ2-3; no clear D. The CDR3 is 15 residues long. V lost 4 bases, J lost 0 bases, and 11 bases lay in between. Germline CDR1 and CDR2: SEHNR and FQNEAQ (reference sequence). Here the CDR3 reads CASSWDLSSTDTQYF. As DNA, the CDR3 is TGTGCCAGCAGCTGGGATCTTTCTAGCACAGATACGCAGTATTTT. The entire variable domain, with the rest obtained from reference TRBV7-9 and TRBJ2-3, is as follows: DTGVSQNPRHKITKRGQNVTFRCDPISEHNRLYWYRQTLGQGPEFLTYFQNEAQLEKSRLLSDRFSAERPKGSFSTLEIQRTEQGDSAMYLCASSWDLSSTDTQYFGPGTRLTVL.

Turning to this clone: The same CDR3 is also encoded by other DNA sequences in this sample. The chain combines TRBV18 with TRBJ2-1; 11 bases line up with TRBD2. There are 15 residues in the CDR3. Trimming removed 6 bases from V and 4 bases from J; junction bases left unmatched: 5. Germline values: CDR1 KGHSH, CDR2 LQKENI. In nucleotides, the CDR3 is TGTGCCAGCTCGCCTAGCGGGAGGAGTTACAATGAGCAGTTCTTC. Translated, it gives CASSPSGRSYNEQFF.

The chain couples TRBV5-6 to TRBJ2-7; unclear D gene. Germline V gives CDR1 SGHDT, CDR2 YYEEEE. Trimming removed 6 bases at V and 3 bases at J, with 16 bases between. This CDR3 has 14 residues. CDR3 DNA sequence: TGTGCCAGCACAGGCACGGAAATGAACTACGAGCAGTACTTC. Translation gives CASTGTEMNYEQYF. Variable domain in full (rest from reference TRBV5-6 and TRBJ2-7): DAGVTQSPTHLIKTRGQQVTLRCSPKSGHDTVSWYQQALGQGPQFIFQYYEEEERQRGNFPDRFSGHQFPNYSSELNVNALLLGDSALYLCASTGTEMNYEQYFGPGTRLTVT.

The chain links TRBV19 to TRBJ2-1, with 9 positions matching TRBD1. Germline CDR1 and CDR2: LNHDA and SQIVND (reference sequence). CDR3 length: 15 amino acids. V shed 3 bases, J shed 3 bases, and the junction held 3 bases outside the gene matches. CDR3 protein: CASSMGQGFYNEQFF. CDR3 sequence (DNA): TGTGCCAGTAGTATGGGACAGGGATTCTACAATGAGCAGTTCTTC.

This chain connects TRBV6-1 to TRBJ2-7; 8 nucleotides agree with TRBD2. CDR1 MNHNS and CDR2 SASEGT come from the germline V gene. This CDR3 contains 12 residues. The trim removed 10 bases at V and 6 bases at J, leaving 8 bases unmatched. The CDR3 is CAIMRGAAEQYF. For the CDR3, the DNA is TGTGCCATCATGCGGGGGGCCGCCGAGCAGTACTTC.

This clone has only a few counts. The same CDR3 arises from other DNA sequences in this sample as well. The chain combines TRBV18 with TRBJ2-2; D is ambiguous. The CDR3 totals 11 residues. The germline gives CDR1 KGHSH, CDR2 LQKENI. V was trimmed by 3 bases and J by 4 bases, leaving 0 bases between them. The CDR3 nucleotides are TGTGCCAGCTCACCCACCGGGGAGCTGTTTTTT. This sequence encodes CASSPTGELFF.

This rearrangement joins TRBV18 to TRBJ2-1; TRBD2 aligns across 10 bases. Germline-derived CDR1 and CDR2 are KGHSH and LQKENI. The V gene end was trimmed by 3 bases and the J gene end by 1 base; junction bases not matched to a gene: 3. The CDR3 runs 16 residues. The CDR3 nucleotides are TGTGCCAGCTCACCCCTAGCGGGAGCATCCTACAATGAGCAGTTCTTC. It yields the protein CASSPLAGASYNEQFF.

The chain uses TRBV5-8 and TRBJ2-5; D gene ambiguous. The germline gives CDR1 SGHTS, CDR2 YDEGEE. This CDR3 is 11 amino acids long. Trimming took 4 bases from V and 5 from J, leaving 6 bases between them. CDR3 amino acids: CASSILETQYF. The CDR3 bases are TGTGCCAGCAGCATCTTGGAGACCCAGTACTTC.

The chain has TRBV6-5 and TRBJ2-7, with unresolved D. The V and J ends lost 2 bases and 2 bases respectively, with 10 bases between them. CDR1 is MNHEY and CDR2 is SVGAGI in the germline V gene. The CDR3 runs to 14 residues. The CDR3 reads CASSYSTTAYEQYF. CDR3 in DNA: TGTGCCAGCAGTTACAGTACTACCGCCTACGAGCAGTACTTC.

Regarding this clone: Compared with germline, one end of the junction differs, possibly owing to a read error. The chain carries TRBV7-2 and TRBJ2-7; weak D call: TRBD1 (6 bases). Germline-derived CDR1 and CDR2 are SGHTA and FQGNSA. The length of the CDR3 is 15 residues. CDR3 nucleotide sequence: TGTGCCAGCAGCCAGGGCCGGGACAAGCCCTACGAGCAATACTTC. Protein sequence: CASSQGRDKPYEQYF.

This rearrangement joins TRBV5-4 to TRBJ2-7; D may match TRBD1 or TRBD2 (5 bases each). V was pared by 4 bases and J by 2 bases, with 16 bases between. This CDR3 region has 15 residues. Per germline, CDR1 SGHNT and CDR2 YYREEE (reference sequence). The CDR3 DNA is TGTGCCAGCAGCCCCGAGGGACCGAAGGCCTACGAGCAGTACTTC. It encodes CASSPEGPKAYEQYF.